These T cell receptor beta chains were read from a single sample in a study of cytomegalovirus exposure and HLA in healthy donors. Repertoires were generated with immunoSEQ multiplex PCR, while TCRdb's copy carries only in-frame clones and drops some. Among fewer than 150,000 clones listed, roughly 85% were seen once. The sample taken for sequencing was PBMCs. The receptors stem from a woman in her twenties or thirties in good health and CMV-seropositive. The CDR3 runs from the conserved cysteine through the conserved F or W. D genes are given only for firm matches. Clone size appears in some rows only: once, few, many, or a class for an expanded clone.

V gene: TRBV10-3; clone size: .; D gene: TRBD1; J gene: TRBJ1-1; CDR3 protein: CAISLDRGNTEAFF; CDR3 DNA: TGTGCCATCAGTTTGGACAGGGGAAACACTGAAGCTTTCTTT
V gene: TRBV6-1; clone size: once; D gene: TRBD2; J gene: TRBJ2-7; CDR3 protein: CASSVAGVYEQYF; CDR3 DNA: TGTGCCAGCAGTGTAGCGGGAGTCTACGAGCAGTACTTC
V gene: TRBV5-6; clone size: .; D gene: TRBD1; J gene: TRBJ1-3; CDR3 protein: CASSWTGSGNTIYF; CDR3 DNA: TGTGCCAGCAGCTGGACAGGGTCTGGAAACACCATATATTTT
V gene: TRBV29-1; clone size: once; D gene: .; J gene: TRBJ2-7; CDR3 protein: CSVEDGAYEQYF; CDR3 DNA: TGCAGCGTTGAAGACGGAGCCTACGAGCAGTACTTC
V gene: TRBV11-1; clone size: .; D gene: TRBD1; J gene: TRBJ2-1; CDR3 protein: CASSLWDREEQFF; CDR3 DNA: TGTGCCAGCAGCTTATGGGACAGGGAAGAGCAGTTCTTC
V gene: TRBV2; clone size: .; D gene: TRBD2; J gene: TRBJ2-5; CDR3 protein: CASSEVGSGSPETQYF; CDR3 DNA: TGTGCCAGCAGTGAAGTGGGTAGCGGGAGTCCAGAGACCCAGTACTTC
V gene: TRBV30; clone size: .; D gene: .; J gene: TRBJ1-5; CDR3 protein: CAWSALQAPNQPQHF; CDR3 DNA: TGTGCCTGGAGTGCTCTACAGGCCCCAAATCAGCCCCAGCATTTT
V gene: TRBV7-2; clone size: .; D gene: .; J gene: TRBJ2-1; CDR3 protein: CASSLGGGSGNEQFF; CDR3 DNA: TGTGCCAGCAGCTTGGGGGGCGGGAGTGGAAATGAGCAGTTCTTC
V gene: TRBV21-1; clone size: .; D gene: .; J gene: TRBJ2-7; CDR3 protein: CASSGQARREQYF; CDR3 DNA: TGTGCCAGCAGTGGACAGGCACGAAGGGAGCAGTACTTC
V gene: TRBV5-1; clone size: .; D gene: .; J gene: TRBJ1-1; CDR3 protein: CASSLDSNTEAFF; CDR3 DNA: TGCGCCAGCAGTTTGGACTCCAACACTGAAGCTTTCTTT
V gene: TRBV2; clone size: once; D gene: TRBD1; J gene: TRBJ1-1; CDR3 protein: CASADRAIEAFF; CDR3 DNA: TGTGCCAGCGCGGACAGGGCCATTGAAGCTTTCTTT
V gene: TRBV5-6; clone size: .; D gene: TRBD2; J gene: TRBJ2-1; CDR3 protein: CASSLGIAGLINEQFF; CDR3 DNA: TGTGCCAGCAGCTTGGGAATAGCGGGACTAATCAATGAGCAGTTCTTC
V gene: TRBV28; clone size: few; D gene: .; J gene: TRBJ2-2; CDR3 protein: CASRLEGRELFF; CDR3 DNA: TGTGCCAGCAGGCTAGAGGGCAGGGAGCTGTTTTTT
V gene: TRBV6-6; clone size: .; D gene: .; J gene: TRBJ1-5; CDR3 protein: CASLSGGNQPQHF; CDR3 DNA: TGTGCCAGCCTCAGCGGGGGCAATCAGCCCCAGCATTTT
V gene: TRBV28; clone size: .; D gene: TRBD1; J gene: TRBJ1-1; CDR3 protein: CASSLGQAGAFF; CDR3 DNA: TGTGCCAGCAGTCTCGGACAGGCCGGGGCTTTCTTT
V gene: TRBV5-4; clone size: .; D gene: TRBD1; J gene: TRBJ1-3; CDR3 protein: CAGSLGATGNSGNTIYF; CDR3 DNA: TGTGCCGGCAGCTTGGGCGCGACAGGGAACTCTGGAAACACCATATATTTT
V gene: TRBV28; clone size: .; D gene: .; J gene: TRBJ2-7; CDR3 protein: CASSLGRGPPYEQYF; CDR3 DNA: TGTGCCAGCAGTTTGGGAAGGGGTCCACCCTACGAGCAGTACTTC
V gene: TRBV5-4; clone size: .; D gene: .; J gene: TRBJ2-7; CDR3 protein: CASSSPGGSNEQYF; CDR3 DNA: TGTGCCAGCAGCTCACCTGGGGGGTCGAATGAGCAGTACTTC
V gene: TRBV4-1; clone size: .; D gene: TRBD1; J gene: TRBJ2-1; CDR3 protein: CASSQEGQVYNEQFF; CDR3 DNA: TGCGCCAGCAGCCAAGAAGGACAGGTTTACAATGAGCAGTTCTTC
V gene: TRBV19; clone size: .; D gene: TRBD2; J gene: TRBJ2-3; CDR3 protein: CASSGWGEGKKTQYF; CDR3 DNA: TGTGCCAGTAGTGGCTGGGGGGAGGGAAAGAAAACGCAGTATTTT
V gene: TRBV6-5; clone size: once; D gene: TRBD1; J gene: TRBJ1-2; CDR3 protein: CASSYDREARGYTF; CDR3 DNA: TGTGCCAGCAGTTACGACAGGGAAGCGCGTGGCTACACCTTC
V gene: TRBV29-1; clone size: .; D gene: .; J gene: TRBJ2-2; CDR3 protein: CSVRAGGITGELFF; CDR3 DNA: TGCAGCGTTCGGGCAGGGGGGATCACCGGGGAGCTGTTTTTT
V gene: TRBV5-1; clone size: .; D gene: .; J gene: TRBJ2-5; CDR3 protein: CASSLGSQTQYF; CDR3 DNA: TGCGCCAGCAGCTTGGGTAGCCAGACCCAGTACTTC
V gene: TRBV2; clone size: .; D gene: .; J gene: TRBJ2-3; CDR3 protein: CASSAGTRTDTQYF; CDR3 DNA: TGTGCCAGCAGTGCAGGTACCCGCACAGATACGCAGTATTTT
V gene: TRBV10-3; clone size: .; D gene: .; J gene: TRBJ1-2; CDR3 protein: CAISESNGQGYGYTF; CDR3 DNA: TGTGCCATCAGTGAGTCGAATGGACAAGGGTATGGCTACACCTTC
V gene: TRBV5-1; clone size: .; D gene: .; J gene: TRBJ1-1; CDR3 protein: CASRRAGMNTEAFF; CDR3 DNA: TGCGCCAGCAGAAGGGCGGGAATGAACACTGAAGCTTTCTTT
V gene: TRBV5-1; clone size: once; D gene: TRBD1; J gene: TRBJ1-6; CDR3 protein: CASRGQGAGTDSPLHF; CDR3 DNA: TGCGCCAGCAGGGGACAGGGGGCTGGGACGGATTCACCCCTCCACTTT
V gene: TRBV9; clone size: .; D gene: .; J gene: TRBJ1-6; CDR3 protein: CASSDRVGISPLHF; CDR3 DNA: TGTGCCAGCAGCGACAGGGTAGGAATTTCACCCCTCCACTTT
V gene: TRBV30; clone size: .; D gene: .; J gene: TRBJ1-6; CDR3 protein: CAWSVEGRPTPLHF; CDR3 DNA: TGTGCCTGGAGTGTAGAGGGAAGGCCCACACCCCTCCACTTT